This T cell receptor (beta chain) was identified in a study of beta chain features in type 1 diabetes. Whole-study findings and limits: In all four CD4+ subsets, TCRB CDR3 length was significantly, moderately reduced in type 1 diabetes.

The CDR3 is 14 residues long. Germline V gene sequence: CDR1 MNHNY, CDR2 SVGAGI (reference sequence). Deletions cut 9 bases from V and 8 bases from J, with 19 bases between. This clone turned up a few times. Its target is not known. The entirety of the isolated RNA underwent reverse transcription, so expressed TCRB transcripts were sequenced. Sequencing was performed with immunoSEQ multiplex PCR; in TCRdb, only in-frame clones are kept and a portion is missing. Of fewer than 350,000 clones in the sample, approximately 16% were seen once. The sequencing sample was made of naive CD4+ T cells from blood. The clonotype originates from a man aged 18 to 30 with type 1 diabetes. The chain joins TRBV6-6 to TRBJ1-4, with D tentatively TRBD1 (6 bases). CDR3 nucleotides: TGTGCCAGTAATAAACAGGGTTCAGGGGAAAAACTGTTTTTT. It yields the protein CASNKQGSGEKLFF.